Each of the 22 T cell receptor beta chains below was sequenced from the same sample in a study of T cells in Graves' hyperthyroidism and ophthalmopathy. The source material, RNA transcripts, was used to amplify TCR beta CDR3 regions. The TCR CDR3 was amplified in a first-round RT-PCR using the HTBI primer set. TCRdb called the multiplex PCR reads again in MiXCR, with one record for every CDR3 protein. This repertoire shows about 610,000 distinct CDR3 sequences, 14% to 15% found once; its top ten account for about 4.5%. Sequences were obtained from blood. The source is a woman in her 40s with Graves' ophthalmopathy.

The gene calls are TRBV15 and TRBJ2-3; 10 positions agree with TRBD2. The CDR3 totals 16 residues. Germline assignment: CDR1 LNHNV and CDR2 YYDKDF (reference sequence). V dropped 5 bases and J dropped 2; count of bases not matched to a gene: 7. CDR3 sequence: CATSDGTSEFTDTQYF. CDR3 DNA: TGTGCCACCAGCGATGGGACTAGCGAGTTCACAGATACGCAGTATTTT.

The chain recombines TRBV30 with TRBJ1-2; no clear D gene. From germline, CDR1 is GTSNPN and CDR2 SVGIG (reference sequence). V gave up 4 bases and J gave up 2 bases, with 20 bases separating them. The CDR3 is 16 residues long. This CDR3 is CAWKLPGSGLNYGYTF. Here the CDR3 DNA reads TGTGCCTGGAAATTGCCGGGATCGGGCTTGAACTATGGCTACACCTTC.

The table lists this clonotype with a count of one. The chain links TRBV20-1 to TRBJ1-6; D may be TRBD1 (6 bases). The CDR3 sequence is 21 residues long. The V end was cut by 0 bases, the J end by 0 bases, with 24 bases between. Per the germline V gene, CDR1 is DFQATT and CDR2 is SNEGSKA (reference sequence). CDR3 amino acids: CSARDQGGFVSLDSYNSPLHF. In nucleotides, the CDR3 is TGCAGTGCTAGAGATCAAGGGGGATTTGTAAGCCTCGACTCCTATAATTCACCCCTCCACTTT.

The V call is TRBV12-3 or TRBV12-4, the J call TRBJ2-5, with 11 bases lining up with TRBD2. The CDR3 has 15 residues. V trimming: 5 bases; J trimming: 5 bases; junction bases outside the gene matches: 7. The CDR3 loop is CASSRGLAEGETQYF. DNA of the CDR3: TGTGCCAGCAGTCGGGGACTAGCGGAAGGGGAGACCCAGTACTTC.

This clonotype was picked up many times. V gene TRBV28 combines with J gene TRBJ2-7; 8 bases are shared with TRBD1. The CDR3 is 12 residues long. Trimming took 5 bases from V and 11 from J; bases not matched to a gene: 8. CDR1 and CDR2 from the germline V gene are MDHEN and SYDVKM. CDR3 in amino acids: CASSPLGTGEYF. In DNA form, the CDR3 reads TGTGCCAGCAGTCCGTTGGGGACAGGAGAGTACTTC.

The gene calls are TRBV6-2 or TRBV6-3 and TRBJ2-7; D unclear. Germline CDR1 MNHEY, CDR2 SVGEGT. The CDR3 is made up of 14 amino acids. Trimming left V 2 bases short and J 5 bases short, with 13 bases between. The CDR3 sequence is CASSYTRGRNEQYF. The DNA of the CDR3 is TGTGCCAGCAGTTACACTCGAGGCCGGAACGAGCAGTACTTC.

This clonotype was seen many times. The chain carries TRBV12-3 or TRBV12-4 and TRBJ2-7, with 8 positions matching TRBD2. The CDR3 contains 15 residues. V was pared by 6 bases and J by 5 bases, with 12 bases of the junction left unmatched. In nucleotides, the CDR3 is TGTGCCAGCAGCTTCGAGCGGGGGCTCGGGAACGAGCAGTACTTC. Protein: CASSFERGLGNEQYF.

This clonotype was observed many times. The DNA of the CDR3 is TGCAGTGCTAAAGACAGGGATCCCCACGAGCAGTACTTC. Translating gives CSAKDRDPHEQYF. The chain links TRBV20-1 to TRBJ2-7, with 7 positions matching TRBD1. Unmatched junction bases numbered 8, after V lost 4 bases and J lost 5 bases. The CDR3 is 13 residues long. In germline, CDR1 is DFQATT, CDR2 SNEGSKA (reference sequence).

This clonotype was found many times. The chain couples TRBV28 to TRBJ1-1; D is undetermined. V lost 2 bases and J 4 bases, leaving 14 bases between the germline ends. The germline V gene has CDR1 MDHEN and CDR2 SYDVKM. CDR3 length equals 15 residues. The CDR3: CASSLEGRLATEAFF. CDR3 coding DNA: TGTGCCAGCAGTTTAGAAGGACGGTTGGCCACTGAAGCTTTCTTT.

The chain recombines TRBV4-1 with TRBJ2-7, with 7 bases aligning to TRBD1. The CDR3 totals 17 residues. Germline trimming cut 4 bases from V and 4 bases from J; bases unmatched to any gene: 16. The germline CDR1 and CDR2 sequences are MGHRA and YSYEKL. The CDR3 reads CASSRNFQQGSRYEQYF. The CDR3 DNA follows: TGCGCCAGCAGCCGCAACTTCCAACAGGGGAGTCGGTACGAGCAGTACTTC.

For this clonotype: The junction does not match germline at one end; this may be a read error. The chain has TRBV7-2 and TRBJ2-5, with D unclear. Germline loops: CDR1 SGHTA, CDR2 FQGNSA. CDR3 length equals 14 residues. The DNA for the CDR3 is TGTGCCGGCAGCCTTGACGGAGTCCAAGAGACCCAGTACTTC. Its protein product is CAGSLDGVQETQYF.

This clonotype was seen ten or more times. CDR3 loop: CASSRTGGFQPQHF. For the CDR3, the DNA is TGTGCCAGCAGTCGGACAGGGGGCTTCCAGCCCCAGCATTTT. The chain couples TRBV28 to TRBJ1-5; 11 bases agree with TRBD1. The V gene end was trimmed by 5 bases and the J gene end by 7 bases; junction bases not matched to a gene: 4. CDR3 length equals 14 residues. Germline lookup yields CDR1 MDHEN and CDR2 SYDVKM.

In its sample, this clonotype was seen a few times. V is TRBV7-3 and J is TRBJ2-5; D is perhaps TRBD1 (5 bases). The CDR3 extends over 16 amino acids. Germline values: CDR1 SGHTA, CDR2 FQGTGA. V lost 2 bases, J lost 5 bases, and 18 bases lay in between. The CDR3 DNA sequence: TGTGCCAGCAGCTTAGGGGCAGGCGCAAAGGCGGAGACCCAGTACTTC. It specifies CASSLGAGAKAETQYF.

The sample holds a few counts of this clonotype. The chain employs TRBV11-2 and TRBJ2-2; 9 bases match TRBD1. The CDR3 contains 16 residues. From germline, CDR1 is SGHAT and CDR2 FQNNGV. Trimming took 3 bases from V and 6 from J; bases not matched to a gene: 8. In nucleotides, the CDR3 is TGTGCCAGCAGCTTTATTGGGACAGGGTCGTCCGGGGAGCTGTTTTTT. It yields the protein CASSFIGTGSSGELFF.

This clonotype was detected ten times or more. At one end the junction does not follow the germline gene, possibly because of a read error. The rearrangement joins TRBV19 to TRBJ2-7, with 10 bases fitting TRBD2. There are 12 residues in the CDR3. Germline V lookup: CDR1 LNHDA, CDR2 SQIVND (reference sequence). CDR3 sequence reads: CASGASGTSVHF. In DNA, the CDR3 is TGTGCCAGCGGGGCCTCCGGGACTAGCGTGCACTTC.

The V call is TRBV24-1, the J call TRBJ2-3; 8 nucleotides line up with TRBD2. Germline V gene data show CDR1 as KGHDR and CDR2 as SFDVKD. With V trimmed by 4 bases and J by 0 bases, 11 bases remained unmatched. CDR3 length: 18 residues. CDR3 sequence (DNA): TGTGCCACCAGTGACCCAGGCGGTAGCGGGACTAGCACAGATACGCAGTATTTT. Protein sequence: CATSDPGGSGTSTDTQYF.

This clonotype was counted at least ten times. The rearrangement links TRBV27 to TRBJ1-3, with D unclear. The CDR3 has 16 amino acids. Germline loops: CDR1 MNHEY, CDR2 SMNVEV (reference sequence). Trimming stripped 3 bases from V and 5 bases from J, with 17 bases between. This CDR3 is CASSFDWDMPRNTIYF. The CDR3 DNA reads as TGTGCCAGCAGTTTTGACTGGGATATGCCCCGAAACACCATATATTTT.

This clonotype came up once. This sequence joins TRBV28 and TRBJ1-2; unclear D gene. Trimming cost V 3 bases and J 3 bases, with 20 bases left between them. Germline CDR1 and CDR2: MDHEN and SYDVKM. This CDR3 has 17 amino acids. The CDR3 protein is CASSLGGVVYNHYGYTF. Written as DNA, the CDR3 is TGTGCCAGCAGTTTGGGCGGGGTCGTGTATAACCACTATGGCTACACCTTC.

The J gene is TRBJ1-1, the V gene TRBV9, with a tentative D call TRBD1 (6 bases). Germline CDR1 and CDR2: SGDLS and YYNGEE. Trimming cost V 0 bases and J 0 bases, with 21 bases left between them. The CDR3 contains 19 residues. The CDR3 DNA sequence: TGTGCCAGCAGCGTAGAGGGGGACCCGACCGCGAGCATGAACACTGAAGCTTTCTTT. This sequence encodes CASSVEGDPTASMNTEAFF. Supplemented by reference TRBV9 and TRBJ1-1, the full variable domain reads DSGVTQTPKHLITATGQRVTLRCSPRSGDLSVYWYQQSLDQGLQFLIQYYNGEERAKGNILERFSAQQFPDLHSELNLSSLELGDSALYFCASSVEGDPTASMNTEAFFGQGTRLTVV.

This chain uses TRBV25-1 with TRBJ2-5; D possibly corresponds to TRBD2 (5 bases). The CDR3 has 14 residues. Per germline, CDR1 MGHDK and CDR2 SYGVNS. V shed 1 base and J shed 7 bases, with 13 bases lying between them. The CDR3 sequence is CASSEFGSAGTQYF. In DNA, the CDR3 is TGTGCCAGCAGTGAATTTGGCTCCGCGGGGACCCAGTACTTC.

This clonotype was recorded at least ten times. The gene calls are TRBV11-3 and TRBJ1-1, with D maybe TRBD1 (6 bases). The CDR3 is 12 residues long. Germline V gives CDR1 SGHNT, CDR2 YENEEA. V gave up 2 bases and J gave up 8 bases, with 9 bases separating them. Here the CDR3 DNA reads TGTGCCAGCAGCTTAAGGGGGGCAGAAGCTTTCTTT. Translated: CASSLRGAEAFF. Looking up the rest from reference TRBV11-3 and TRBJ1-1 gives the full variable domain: EAGVVQSPRYKIIEKKQPVAFWCNPISGHNTLYWYLQNLGQGPELLIRYENEEAVDDSQLPKDRFSAERLKGVDSTLKIQPAELGDSAVYLCASSLRGAEAFFGQGTRLTVV.

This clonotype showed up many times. CDR3 protein: CASSLEGRAFF. As DNA, the CDR3 is TGTGCCAGCAGTTTAGAGGGTCGAGCTTTCTTT. The chain employs TRBV12-3 or TRBV12-4 and TRBJ1-1; D is undetermined. This CDR3 spans 11 amino acids. V shed 1 base and J shed 10 bases, with 7 bases lying between them.